A selection of T cell receptor beta chains follows, all from one sample in a study of blood T cell repertoires in COVID-19. Sequencing used immunoSEQ multiplex PCR; TCRdb keeps in-frame clones, though not all of them. The sample yields around 110,000 clones, over 80% seen once. The sample consisted of peripheral blood. Receptors originate from a woman aged 70-85 years with acute or convalescent COVID-19. Both conserved end residues are part of each CDR3. Each record gives: D gene, V gene, clone size, J gene, CDR3 DNA, CDR3 protein. D genes are given only for firm matches. For some rows the clone size is stated as once, few or many, or as a class when expanded; others skip it.

d_call: -
v_call: TRBV3-1/TRBV3-2
clone_size: -
j_call: TRBJ1-2
cdr3_nt: TGTGCCAGCAGCCAAGGATGGGAACAGGGAACGAAAGGCTACACCTTC
cdr3_aa: CASSQGWEQGTKGYTF

d_call: -
v_call: TRBV11-2
clone_size: -
j_call: TRBJ2-7
cdr3_nt: TGTGCCAGCAGCTTAAGTGGGACAGCGACTAGGATCGAGCAGTACTTC
cdr3_aa: CASSLSGTATRIEQYF

d_call: TRBD1
v_call: TRBV30
clone_size: -
j_call: TRBJ2-6
cdr3_nt: TGTGCCTGGACAACAGGGGCTGGGGCCAACGTCCTGACTTTC
cdr3_aa: CAWTTGAGANVLTF

d_call: -
v_call: TRBV6-4
clone_size: -
j_call: TRBJ2-2
cdr3_nt: TGTGCCAGCAGTGACTGGCGAGGCGGGGAGCTGTTTTTT
cdr3_aa: CASSDWRGGELFF

d_call: TRBD2
v_call: TRBV19
clone_size: -
j_call: TRBJ2-7
cdr3_nt: TGTGCCAGTAGTATCGCGGCTAGCGGGGACTACGAGCAGTACTTC
cdr3_aa: CASSIAASGDYEQYF

d_call: -
v_call: TRBV9
clone_size: -
j_call: TRBJ2-3
cdr3_nt: TGTGCCAGCAGCGTAGGAACGAGAGGGCGCGAGGAGACGCAGTATTTT
cdr3_aa: CASSVGTRGREETQYF

d_call: TRBD1
v_call: TRBV10-1
clone_size: -
j_call: TRBJ2-1
cdr3_nt: TGCGCCAGCAGTCGGGGGGACAGGGACGAGCAGTTCTTC
cdr3_aa: CASSRGDRDEQFF

d_call: TRBD1
v_call: TRBV5-5
clone_size: -
j_call: TRBJ2-7
cdr3_nt: TGTGCCAGCAGCTTGGTCCCAGGGGGCCACGAGCAGTACTTC
cdr3_aa: CASSLVPGGHEQYF

d_call: TRBD2
v_call: TRBV14
clone_size: -
j_call: TRBJ2-1
cdr3_nt: TGTGCCAGCAGCCGTTCGGGCGGGAGGGACAATGAGCAGTTCTTC
cdr3_aa: CASSRSGGRDNEQFF

d_call: -
v_call: TRBV9
clone_size: few
j_call: TRBJ2-1
cdr3_nt: TGTGCCAGCAGCGTAGAGTCGGGAGTCGGAAATGAGCAGTTCTTC
cdr3_aa: CASSVESGVGNEQFF

d_call: -
v_call: TRBV6-6
clone_size: -
j_call: TRBJ2-3
cdr3_nt: TGTGCCAGCAGGTTCGGCAGGGGATCCTCATCCGATACGCAGTATTTT
cdr3_aa: CASRFGRGSSSDTQYF

d_call: -
v_call: TRBV19
clone_size: -
j_call: TRBJ2-7
cdr3_nt: TGTGCCAGTAGTATACAGGGAATCCCCGAGCAGTACTTC
cdr3_aa: CASSIQGIPEQYF

d_call: TRBD1
v_call: TRBV5-1
clone_size: -
j_call: TRBJ2-7
cdr3_nt: TGCGCCAGCAGCTTGGCGACAGGGAGTTTCTACGAGCAGTACTTC
cdr3_aa: CASSLATGSFYEQYF

d_call: TRBD2
v_call: TRBV7-6
clone_size: -
j_call: TRBJ2-1
cdr3_nt: TGTGCCAGCAGCTTAGTGGGGCAGACTAGCGGTATTTACAATGAGCAGTTCTTC
cdr3_aa: CASSLVGQTSGIYNEQFF

d_call: TRBD2
v_call: TRBV24-1
clone_size: -
j_call: TRBJ2-1
cdr3_nt: TGTGCCACCAGTGAAATGGGACTAGCGGGGAACAATGAGCAGTTCTTC
cdr3_aa: CATSEMGLAGNNEQFF

d_call: -
v_call: TRBV6-6
clone_size: -
j_call: TRBJ2-3
cdr3_nt: TGTGCCAGCACCCGAGGGCAGGACACAGATACGCAGTATTTT
cdr3_aa: CASTRGQDTDTQYF

d_call: -
v_call: TRBV28
clone_size: -
j_call: TRBJ2-1
cdr3_nt: TGTGCCAGCAGTTCCAGATACAATGAGCAGTTCTTC
cdr3_aa: CASSSRYNEQFF

d_call: TRBD1
v_call: TRBV24-1
clone_size: once
j_call: TRBJ1-1
cdr3_nt: TGTGCCACCAGTGCCAGGGGGTACACTGAAGCTTTCTTT
cdr3_aa: CATSARGYTEAFF

d_call: -
v_call: TRBV15
clone_size: -
j_call: TRBJ1-4
cdr3_nt: TGTGCCACCAGCAGCGGAGGCACCCATGAAAAACTGTTTTTT
cdr3_aa: CATSSGGTHEKLFF

d_call: -
v_call: TRBV6-6
clone_size: -
j_call: TRBJ2-1
cdr3_nt: TGTGCCAGCAGTTACCCGGGGGACAGCAACAATGAGCAGTTCTTC
cdr3_aa: CASSYPGDSNNEQFF

d_call: -
v_call: TRBV30
clone_size: -
j_call: TRBJ2-7
cdr3_nt: TGTGCCTGGAGTCGGTCCTACGAGCAGTACTTC
cdr3_aa: CAWSRSYEQYF

d_call: -
v_call: TRBV15
clone_size: few
j_call: TRBJ1-5
cdr3_nt: TGTGCCACCAGCAGAGATCGGGGGGAACTGCAGCCCCAGCATTTT
cdr3_aa: CATSRDRGELQPQHF

d_call: -
v_call: TRBV2
clone_size: -
j_call: TRBJ1-3
cdr3_nt: TGTGCCAGCAGTGAAGCTCAGACAGTGAGTGGAAACACCATATATTTT
cdr3_aa: CASSEAQTVSGNTIYF

d_call: TRBD2
v_call: TRBV11-3
clone_size: -
j_call: TRBJ2-3
cdr3_nt: TGTGCCAGCAGCTCGGGACTAGCGATAGGGGGAGATACGCAGTATTTT
cdr3_aa: CASSSGLAIGGDTQYF

d_call: TRBD2
v_call: TRBV2
clone_size: -
j_call: TRBJ2-3
cdr3_nt: TGTGCCAGCAGTGAAGCTCTGACTAGCGGGAGGGCTTGGGATACGCAGTATTTT
cdr3_aa: CASSEALTSGRAWDTQYF

d_call: -
v_call: TRBV15
clone_size: -
j_call: TRBJ1-1
cdr3_nt: TGTGCCACCACTTGGCCGGGGGTAGGATCAACTGAAGCTTTCTTT
cdr3_aa: CATTWPGVGSTEAFF

d_call: TRBD1
v_call: TRBV10-3
clone_size: -
j_call: TRBJ2-5
cdr3_nt: TGTGCCATCACCCGAGACAGGGGGGAGACCCAGTACTTC
cdr3_aa: CAITRDRGETQYF

d_call: -
v_call: TRBV7-8
clone_size: -
j_call: TRBJ1-4
cdr3_nt: TGTGCCAGCAGCCAACAGGGCGCAACTAATGAAAAACTGTTTTTT
cdr3_aa: CASSQQGATNEKLFF

d_call: TRBD2
v_call: TRBV24-1
clone_size: -
j_call: TRBJ2-3
cdr3_nt: TGTGCCACCAGTGATTTGCAAGGGACTAGGACAGATACGCAGTATTTT
cdr3_aa: CATSDLQGTRTDTQYF

d_call: TRBD1
v_call: TRBV5-1
clone_size: few
j_call: TRBJ2-2
cdr3_nt: TGCGCCAGCAGCCCAAGGACAGGGGTAAACACCGGGGAGCTGTTTTTT
cdr3_aa: CASSPRTGVNTGELFF

d_call: TRBD2
v_call: TRBV5-1
clone_size: -
j_call: TRBJ2-1
cdr3_nt: TGCGCCAGCAGTTCAGGACTAGCGGGACCCTACAATGAGCAGTTCTTC
cdr3_aa: CASSSGLAGPYNEQFF

d_call: TRBD1
v_call: TRBV9
clone_size: -
j_call: TRBJ1-2
cdr3_nt: TGTGCCAGCAGCCCTCCCGGACAGGTCTTCAGGGGCTATGGCTACACCTTC
cdr3_aa: CASSPPGQVFRGYGYTF

d_call: -
v_call: TRBV5-4
clone_size: -
j_call: TRBJ1-2
cdr3_nt: TGTGCCAGCAGCTTTCCTGGGGGGGCGTCGCATGGCTACACCTTC
cdr3_aa: CASSFPGGASHGYTF

d_call: -
v_call: TRBV21-1
clone_size: few
j_call: TRBJ2-1
cdr3_nt: TGTGCCAGCCCCCTGGGCCCCTCGGCGGGGCAATCCAATGAGCAGTTCTTC
cdr3_aa: CASPLGPSAGQSNEQFF

d_call: TRBD1
v_call: TRBV6-5
clone_size: -
j_call: TRBJ2-3
cdr3_nt: TGTGCCAGCAGGACAGGGTTAAATACGCAGTATTTT
cdr3_aa: CASRTGLNTQYF

d_call: TRBD2
v_call: TRBV18
clone_size: -
j_call: TRBJ2-1
cdr3_nt: TGTGCCAGCTCACCTAGCGGGGGGAACTACAATGAGCAGTTCTTC
cdr3_aa: CASSPSGGNYNEQFF

d_call: TRBD2
v_call: TRBV4-1
clone_size: -
j_call: TRBJ2-2
cdr3_nt: TGCGCCAGCAGCCGGAGGGAGAAGCGGGGGACGAACACCGGGGAGCTGTTTTTT
cdr3_aa: CASSRREKRGTNTGELFF

d_call: TRBD2
v_call: TRBV9
clone_size: -
j_call: TRBJ2-7
cdr3_nt: TGTGCCAGCAGCGTACGAGCTGGGGGGGTTAACGAGCAGTACTTC
cdr3_aa: CASSVRAGGVNEQYF

d_call: -
v_call: TRBV5-1
clone_size: -
j_call: TRBJ1-2
cdr3_nt: TGCGCCAGCAGTCGAGAGGGCAATGACTATGGCTACACCTTC
cdr3_aa: CASSREGNDYGYTF

d_call: TRBD1
v_call: TRBV7-3
clone_size: few
j_call: TRBJ2-1
cdr3_nt: TGTGCCAGCAGCATGGACAGGGACAATGAGCAGTTCTTC
cdr3_aa: CASSMDRDNEQFF

d_call: -
v_call: TRBV7-8
clone_size: -
j_call: TRBJ1-1
cdr3_nt: TGTGCCAGCAGTATTAAACAGGGTACTGAAGCTTTCTTT
cdr3_aa: CASSIKQGTEAFF

d_call: -
v_call: TRBV5-1
clone_size: -
j_call: TRBJ2-7
cdr3_nt: TGCGCCAGCAGGTTGACCGGGACTCCCCCTCAGGAGCAGTACTTC
cdr3_aa: CASRLTGTPPQEQYF

d_call: -
v_call: TRBV10-3
clone_size: -
j_call: TRBJ1-1
cdr3_nt: TGTGCCATCAGTGTGCGGACAGAAAGGACTGAAGCTTTCTTT
cdr3_aa: CAISVRTERTEAFF

d_call: -
v_call: TRBV5-1
clone_size: -
j_call: TRBJ2-2
cdr3_nt: TGCGCCAGCAGCTTGGCGGTTAGCCTCGGGGAGCTGTTTTTT
cdr3_aa: CASSLAVSLGELFF

d_call: -
v_call: TRBV5-5
clone_size: -
j_call: TRBJ2-7
cdr3_nt: TGTGCCAGCAGCCCACAGGGAGCTTTCGAGCAGTACTTC
cdr3_aa: CASSPQGAFEQYF